This record concerns one T cell receptor beta chain sequence. The target antigen is unknown. The ends lost 2 bases at V and 3 bases at J; junction bases unmatched: 1. The CDR3 runs 13 residues. Germline V lookup: CDR1 MNHEY, CDR2 SVGAGI. Each cell subset's genomic DNA was divided evenly among several immunoSEQ plates. Method: immunoSEQ multiplex PCR; TCRdb's copy keeps in-frame clones and lacks some. The sample lists 550,000 to 800,000 clones; about 74% were seen once. The source of the sample is a study of shared clonotypes between healthy human individuals. Overall study context: CD8 memory received one plate per donor, CD8 naive two, CD4 memory three and CD4 naive three. Points from the study as a whole: Donor scarcity curtailed the genetic and exposure-history diversity represented herein. Naive CD4 clonotypes were shared across several donors at roughly 4.6%.

The V call is TRBV6-5, the J call TRBJ2-7; 7 nucleotides match TRBD1. Input material: memory CD4+ T cells sorted from blood. This sample's subset: CD45RA-negative fraction. This receptor was obtained from a young woman in good health. The CDR3 DNA follows: TGTGCCAGCAGTTACGCAGGGGGCTACGAGCAGTACTTC. It codes for CASSYAGGYEQYF.